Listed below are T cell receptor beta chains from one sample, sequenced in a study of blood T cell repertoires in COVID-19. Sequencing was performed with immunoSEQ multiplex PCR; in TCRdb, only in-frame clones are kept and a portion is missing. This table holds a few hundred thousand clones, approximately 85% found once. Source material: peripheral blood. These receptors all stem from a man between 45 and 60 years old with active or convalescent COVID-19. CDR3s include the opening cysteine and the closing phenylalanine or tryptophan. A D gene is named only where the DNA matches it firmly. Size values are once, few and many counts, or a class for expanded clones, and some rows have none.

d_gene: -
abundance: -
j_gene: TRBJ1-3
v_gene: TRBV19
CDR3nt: TGTGCCAGTAGTAAAGCCCCAGGCCTCTCTGGAAACACCATATATTTT
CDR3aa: CASSKAPGLSGNTIYF

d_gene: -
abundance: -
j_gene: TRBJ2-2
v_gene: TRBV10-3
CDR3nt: TGTGCCATCAGTGGAGTTACAGGGAAAAGACCCGGGGAGCTGTTTTTT
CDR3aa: CAISGVTGKRPGELFF

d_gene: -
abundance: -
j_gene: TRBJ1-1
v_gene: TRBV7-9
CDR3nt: TGTGCCAGCAGCTTAACGCAGGAGGGGAACACTGAAGCTTTCTTT
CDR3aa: CASSLTQEGNTEAFF

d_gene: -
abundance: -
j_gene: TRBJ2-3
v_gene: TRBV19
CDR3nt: TGTGCCAGTAGTATTAGAGGGATGGTAGATACGCAGTATTTT
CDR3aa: CASSIRGMVDTQYF

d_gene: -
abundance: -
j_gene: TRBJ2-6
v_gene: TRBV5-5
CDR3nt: TGTGCCAGCAGCTTTGCAGGCGCTGGGGCCAACGTCCTGACTTTC
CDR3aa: CASSFAGAGANVLTF

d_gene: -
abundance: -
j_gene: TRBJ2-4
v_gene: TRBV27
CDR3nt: TGTGCCAGCAGACTAACTCAACGGAACATTCAGTACTTC
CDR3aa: CASRLTQRNIQYF

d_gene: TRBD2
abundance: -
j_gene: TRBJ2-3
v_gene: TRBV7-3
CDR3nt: TGTGCCAGCAGCTTATTAGCGGGAGGGAGCACAGATACGCAGTATTTT
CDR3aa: CASSLLAGGSTDTQYF

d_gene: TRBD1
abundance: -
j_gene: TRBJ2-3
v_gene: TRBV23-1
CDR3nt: TGCGCCAGCAGTCTCGACGGACAGGGATTAACAGATACGCAGTATTTT
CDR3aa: CASSLDGQGLTDTQYF

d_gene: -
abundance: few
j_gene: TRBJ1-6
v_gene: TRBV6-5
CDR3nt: TGTGCCAGCAGTTGGCGACACGGCAATAATTCACCCCTCCACTTT
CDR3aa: CASSWRHGNNSPLHF

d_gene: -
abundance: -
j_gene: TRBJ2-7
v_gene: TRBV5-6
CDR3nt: TGTGCCAGCAGCCCGGCGCGGGCCTACGAGCAGTACTTC
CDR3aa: CASSPARAYEQYF

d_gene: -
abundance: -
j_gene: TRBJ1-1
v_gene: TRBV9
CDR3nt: TGTGCCAGCAGCCTCCGTAGGCGCCCCACGAGGGCCAGCACTGAAGCTTTCTTT
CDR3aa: CASSLRRRPTRASTEAFF

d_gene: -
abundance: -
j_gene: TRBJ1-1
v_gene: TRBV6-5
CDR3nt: TGTGCCAGCAGTATAACGCGGAACACTGAAGCTTTCTTT
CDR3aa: CASSITRNTEAFF

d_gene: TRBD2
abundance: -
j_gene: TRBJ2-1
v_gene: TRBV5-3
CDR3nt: TGTGTCAGAAGCTCGCCGACTAGCGGGAGGGCCCTTAGCTTGAACTACTACAATGAGCAGTTCTTC
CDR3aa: CVRSSPTSGRALSLNYYNEQFF

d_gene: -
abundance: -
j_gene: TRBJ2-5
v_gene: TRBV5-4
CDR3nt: TGTGCCAGCAGCTTCCGCGGTAGCCGCCAACAAGAGACCCAGTACTTC
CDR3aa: CASSFRGSRQQETQYF

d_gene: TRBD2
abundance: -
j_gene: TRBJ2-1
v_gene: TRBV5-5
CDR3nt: TGTGCCAGCAGCTCCACCGGGACTAGCGGACTACAGTTCTTC
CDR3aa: CASSSTGTSGLQFF

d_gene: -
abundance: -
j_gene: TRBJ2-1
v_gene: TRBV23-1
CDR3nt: TGCGCCAGCAGTCAGTCGAAAGGAGGTTGGTCCTACAATGAGCAGTTCTTC
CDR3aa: CASSQSKGGWSYNEQFF

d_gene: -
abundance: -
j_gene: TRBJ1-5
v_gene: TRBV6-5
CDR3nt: TGTGCCAGCAGTTACCTCGTCCGGGAACCCCAGCATTTT
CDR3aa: CASSYLVREPQHF

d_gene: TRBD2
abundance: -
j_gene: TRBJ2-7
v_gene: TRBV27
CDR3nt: TGTGCCAGCAGTTTCCAACTAGCGGCTCCTTCCGAGCAGTACTTC
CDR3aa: CASSFQLAAPSEQYF

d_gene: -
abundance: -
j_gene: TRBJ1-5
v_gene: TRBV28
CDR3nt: TGTGCCAGCAGTCTAGCGACTCAGCCCCAGCATTTT
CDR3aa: CASSLATQPQHF

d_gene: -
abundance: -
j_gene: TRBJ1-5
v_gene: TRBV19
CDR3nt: TGTGCCAGTAGTATAGGCGGACAGCCTAGCAATCAGCCCCAGCATTTT
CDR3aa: CASSIGGQPSNQPQHF

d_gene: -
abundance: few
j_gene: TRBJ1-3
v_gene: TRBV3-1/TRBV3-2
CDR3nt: TGTGCCAGCGGGAGCCAGACAAACACCATATATTTT
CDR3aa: CASGSQTNTIYF

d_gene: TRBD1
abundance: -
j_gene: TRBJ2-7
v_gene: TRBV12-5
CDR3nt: TGTGCTAGTGGCACGGGACAGGGGGCCTACGAGCAGTACTTC
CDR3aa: CASGTGQGAYEQYF

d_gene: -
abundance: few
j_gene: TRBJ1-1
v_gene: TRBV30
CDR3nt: TGTGCCGGGCACCGACGTGACACTGAAGCTTTCTTT
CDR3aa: CAGHRRDTEAFF

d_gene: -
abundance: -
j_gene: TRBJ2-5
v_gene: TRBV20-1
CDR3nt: TGCAGTGCTAGACGGGAGACCCAGTACTTC
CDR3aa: CSARRETQYF

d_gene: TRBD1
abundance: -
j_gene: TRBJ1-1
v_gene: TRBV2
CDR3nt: TGTGCCAGCAGCCAACAGGGGGCGAGCACTGAAGCTTTCTTT
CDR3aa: CASSQQGASTEAFF

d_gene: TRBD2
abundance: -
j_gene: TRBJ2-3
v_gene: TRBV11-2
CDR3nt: TGTGCCAGCAGCTCAAAGAGTCCACTAGCGGGATTTGGCACAGATACGCAGTATTTT
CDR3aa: CASSSKSPLAGFGTDTQYF

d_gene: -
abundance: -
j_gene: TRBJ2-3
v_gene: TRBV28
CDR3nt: TGTGCCAGCAGTTCCCCAGGGCTCCGAGATACGCAGTATTTT
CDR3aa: CASSSPGLRDTQYF

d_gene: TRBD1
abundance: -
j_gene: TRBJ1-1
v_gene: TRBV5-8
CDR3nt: TGTGCCAGCAGCCTCGTGGACAGGGGCCACACTGAAGCTTTCTTT
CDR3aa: CASSLVDRGHTEAFF

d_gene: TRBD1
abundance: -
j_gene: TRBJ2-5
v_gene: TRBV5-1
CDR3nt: TGCGCCAGCAGCTTGGAGGGGGGACAGGATGGGGAGACCCAGTACTTC
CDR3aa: CASSLEGGQDGETQYF

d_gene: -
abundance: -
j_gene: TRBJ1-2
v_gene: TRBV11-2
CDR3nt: TGTGCCAGCAGCTTAGGCGGAGGGGCGTTTGGTGGCTACACCTTC
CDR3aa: CASSLGGGAFGGYTF

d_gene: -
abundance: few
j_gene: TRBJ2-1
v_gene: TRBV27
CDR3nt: TGTGCCAGCAGCCGGCAGGGGAATGAGCAGTTCTTC
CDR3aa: CASSRQGNEQFF

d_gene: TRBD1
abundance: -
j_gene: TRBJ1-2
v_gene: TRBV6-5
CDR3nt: TGTGCCAGCAGTATCCGGACAGGGGCTCACGGCTACACCTTC
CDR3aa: CASSIRTGAHGYTF

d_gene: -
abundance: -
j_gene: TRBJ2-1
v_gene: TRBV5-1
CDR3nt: TGCGCCAGCAGCTTTTCGTCGTGGGAGGGAGGGGGTGAGCAGTTCTTC
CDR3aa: CASSFSSWEGGGEQFF